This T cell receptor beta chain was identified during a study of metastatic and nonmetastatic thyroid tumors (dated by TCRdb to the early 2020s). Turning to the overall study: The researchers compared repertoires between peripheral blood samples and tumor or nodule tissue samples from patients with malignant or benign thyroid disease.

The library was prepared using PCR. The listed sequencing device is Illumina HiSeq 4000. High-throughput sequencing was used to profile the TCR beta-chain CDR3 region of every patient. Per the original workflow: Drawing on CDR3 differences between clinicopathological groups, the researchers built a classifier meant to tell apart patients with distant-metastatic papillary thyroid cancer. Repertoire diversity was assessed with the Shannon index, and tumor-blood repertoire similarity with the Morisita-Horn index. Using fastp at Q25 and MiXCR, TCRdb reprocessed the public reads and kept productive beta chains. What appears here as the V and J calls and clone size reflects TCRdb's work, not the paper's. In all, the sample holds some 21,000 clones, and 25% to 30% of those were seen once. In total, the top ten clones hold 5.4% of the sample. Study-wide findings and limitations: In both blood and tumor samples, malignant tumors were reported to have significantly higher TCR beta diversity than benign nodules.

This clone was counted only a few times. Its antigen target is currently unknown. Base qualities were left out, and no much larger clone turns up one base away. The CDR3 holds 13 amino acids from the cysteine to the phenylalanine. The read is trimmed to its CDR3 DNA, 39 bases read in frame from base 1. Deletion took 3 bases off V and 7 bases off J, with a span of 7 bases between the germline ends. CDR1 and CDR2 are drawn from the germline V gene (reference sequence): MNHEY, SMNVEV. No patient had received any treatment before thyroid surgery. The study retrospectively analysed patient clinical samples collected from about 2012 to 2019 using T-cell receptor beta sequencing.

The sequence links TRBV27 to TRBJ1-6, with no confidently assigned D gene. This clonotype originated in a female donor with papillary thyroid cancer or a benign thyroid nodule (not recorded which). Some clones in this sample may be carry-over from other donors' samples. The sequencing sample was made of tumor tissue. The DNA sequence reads TGTGCCAGCAGTTTCAACATGAATTCACCCCTCCACTTT. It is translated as CASSFNMNSPLHF.